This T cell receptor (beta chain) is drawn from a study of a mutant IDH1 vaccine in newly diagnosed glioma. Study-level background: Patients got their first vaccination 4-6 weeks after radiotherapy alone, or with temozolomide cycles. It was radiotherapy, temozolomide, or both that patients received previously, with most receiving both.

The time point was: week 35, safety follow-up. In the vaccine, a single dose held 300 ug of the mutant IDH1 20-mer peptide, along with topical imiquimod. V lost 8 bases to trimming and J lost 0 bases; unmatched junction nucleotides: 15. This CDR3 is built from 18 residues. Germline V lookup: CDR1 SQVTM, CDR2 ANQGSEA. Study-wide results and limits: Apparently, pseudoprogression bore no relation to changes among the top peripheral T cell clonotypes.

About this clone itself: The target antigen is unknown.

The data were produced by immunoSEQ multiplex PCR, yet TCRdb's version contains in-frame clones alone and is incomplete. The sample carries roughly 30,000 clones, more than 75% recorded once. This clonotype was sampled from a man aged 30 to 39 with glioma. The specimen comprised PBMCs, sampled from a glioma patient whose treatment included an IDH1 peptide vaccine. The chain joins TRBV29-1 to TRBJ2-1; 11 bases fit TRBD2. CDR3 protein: CSLVGLADPVSSYNEQFF. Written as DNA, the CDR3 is TGCAGCTTGGTGGGACTAGCGGATCCGGTCTCCTCCTACAATGAGCAGTTCTTC.